The clone carrying this T cell receptor (beta chain) was found once. Its antigen is as yet unknown. The CDR3 length is 16 residues. Trimming at V came to 1 base and at J to 6 bases, leaving 9 bases not matched to a gene. CDR1 is SGHTA, CDR2 FQGNSA, per germline. This sample stems from a study of T cell responses to AZD1222 COVID-19 vaccine. Study results and caveats: With dominance at 160-218 and 743-854, vaccine-associated CD4 TCRs spanned spike.

Clones were read by immunoSEQ multiplex PCR, and TCRdb kept only the in-frame ones, dropping some. The table records 94,000 or so clones, about nine tenths of them present only once. This chain connects TRBV7-2 to TRBJ2-3, with TRBD2 matching over 8 bases. The sample here was peripheral blood, taken on day 0 of AZD1222 vaccination. The clonotype originates from an adult in good health. CDR3 in DNA: TGTGCCAGCAGCTTAGAAGTGCGGGGGGCGTTTGATACGCAGTATTTT. As protein: CASSLEVRGAFDTQYF.